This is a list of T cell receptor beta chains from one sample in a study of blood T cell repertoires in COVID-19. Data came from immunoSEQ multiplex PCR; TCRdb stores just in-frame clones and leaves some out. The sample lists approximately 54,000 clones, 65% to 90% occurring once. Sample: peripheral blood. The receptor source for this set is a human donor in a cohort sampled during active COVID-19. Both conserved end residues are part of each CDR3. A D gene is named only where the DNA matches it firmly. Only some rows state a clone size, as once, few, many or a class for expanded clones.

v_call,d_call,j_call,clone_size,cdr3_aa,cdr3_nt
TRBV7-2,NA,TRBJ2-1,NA,CASSLATGSGYNEQFF,TGTGCCAGCAGCTTAGCGACCGGGAGCGGGTACAATGAGCAGTTCTTC
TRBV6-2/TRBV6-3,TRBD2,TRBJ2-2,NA,CASSLAGGTNTGELFF,TGTGCCAGCAGTCTAGCGGGAGGGACGAACACCGGGGAGCTGTTTTTT
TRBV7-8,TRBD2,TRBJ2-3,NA,CASSISPSGSSTDTQYF,TGTGCCAGCAGCATTAGTCCTAGCGGATCTAGCACAGATACGCAGTATTTT
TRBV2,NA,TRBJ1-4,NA,CASRISGATNEKLFF,TGTGCCAGCAGGATTTCAGGGGCAACTAATGAAAAACTGTTTTTT
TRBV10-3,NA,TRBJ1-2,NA,CATQVDYGYTF,TGTGCCACACAGGTTGACTATGGCTACACCTTC
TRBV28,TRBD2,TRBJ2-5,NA,CASSPLRGEEETQYF,TGTGCCAGCAGTCCCTTACGGGGGGAGGAGGAGACCCAGTACTTC
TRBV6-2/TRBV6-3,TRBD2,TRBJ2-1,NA,CASSKGTSGRASYNEQFF,TGTGCCAGCAGTAAAGGGACTAGCGGGAGGGCCTCCTACAATGAGCAGTTCTTC
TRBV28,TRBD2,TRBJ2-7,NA,CASMTSGSSGEQYF,TGTGCCAGCATGACTAGCGGGAGTTCCGGAGAGCAGTACTTC
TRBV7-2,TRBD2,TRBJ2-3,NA,CASSLLPTSGRTDTQYF,TGTGCCAGCAGCCTCCTGCCGACTAGCGGGAGGACAGATACGCAGTATTTT
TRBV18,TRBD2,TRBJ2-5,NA,CASSPSGLVAIETQYF,TGTGCCAGCTCACCCTCGGGACTAGTAGCCATAGAGACCCAGTACTTC
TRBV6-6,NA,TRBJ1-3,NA,CASSPAAPGVGNTIYF,TGTGCCAGCAGCCCCGCGGCCCCGGGGGTAGGAAACACCATATATTTT
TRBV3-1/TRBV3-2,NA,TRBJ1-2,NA,CASSQRTVRANYGYTF,TGTGCCAGCAGCCAACGGACCGTCAGGGCCAACTATGGCTACACCTTC
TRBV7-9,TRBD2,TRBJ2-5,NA,CASSSGTSGLGGQETQYF,TGTGCCAGCAGCTCCGGGACTAGCGGACTAGGGGGGCAAGAGACCCAGTACTTC
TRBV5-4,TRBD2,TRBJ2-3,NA,CASSLARSSGRGQGTQYF,TGTGCCAGCAGCTTGGCTCGTTCTAGCGGGAGGGGTCAGGGTACGCAGTATTTT
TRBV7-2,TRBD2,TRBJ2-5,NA,CASSSRGLAGVGETQYF,TGTGCCAGCAGCTCCCGTGGGCTAGCGGGAGTGGGGGAGACCCAGTACTTC
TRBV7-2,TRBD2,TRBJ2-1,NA,CASSSRLAGASNEQFF,TGTGCCAGCAGCTCCAGACTAGCGGGAGCGTCGAATGAGCAGTTCTTC
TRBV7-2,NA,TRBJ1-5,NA,CASSPREEKHHMGNQPQHF,TGTGCCAGCAGCCCTCGGGAGGAGAAACACCATATGGGCAATCAGCCCCAGCATTTT
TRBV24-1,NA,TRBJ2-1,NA,CATSDPYSYNEQFF,TGTGCCACCAGTGACCCCTACTCCTACAATGAGCAGTTCTTC
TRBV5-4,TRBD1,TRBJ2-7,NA,CASSPPGQGSEEQYF,TGTGCCAGCAGCCCTCCGGGACAGGGGTCGGAAGAGCAGTACTTC
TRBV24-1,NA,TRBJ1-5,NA,CATSDPGTTDQPQHF,TGTGCCACCAGTGACCCCGGGACTACTGATCAGCCCCAGCATTTT
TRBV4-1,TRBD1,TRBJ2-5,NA,CASSQEGRQGALPETQYF,TGCGCCAGCAGCCAAGAGGGCCGTCAGGGGGCCCTCCCGGAGACCCAGTACTTC
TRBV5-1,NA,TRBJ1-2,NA,CASSLGGTDFYGYTF,TGCGCCAGCAGCTTGGGGGGGACTGACTTCTATGGCTACACCTTC
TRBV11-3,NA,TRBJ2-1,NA,CASSLGGTNLGDEQFF,TGTGCCAGCAGCTTAGGGGGGACAAACCTCGGAGATGAGCAGTTCTTC
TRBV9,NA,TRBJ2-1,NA,CASSVSGQAGNEQFF,TGTGCCAGCAGCGTCAGCGGACAGGCGGGGAATGAGCAGTTCTTC
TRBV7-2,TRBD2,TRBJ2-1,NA,CASSLGTSGYNEQFF,TGTGCCAGCAGCTTAGGGACTAGCGGTTACAATGAGCAGTTCTTC
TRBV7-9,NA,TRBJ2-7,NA,CASTDLGYEQYF,TGTGCCAGCACCGACTTGGGCTACGAGCAGTACTTC
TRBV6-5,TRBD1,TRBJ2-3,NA,CASSYGSDRTDTQYF,TGTGCCAGCAGTTACGGATCGGACAGGACAGATACGCAGTATTTT
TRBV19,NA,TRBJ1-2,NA,CASSIVTGSGYTF,TGTGCCAGTAGTATAGTAACAGGGTCTGGCTACACCTTC
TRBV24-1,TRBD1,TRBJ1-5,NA,CATRGAGGEPQHF,TGTGCCACCAGAGGAGCAGGGGGCGAGCCCCAGCATTTT
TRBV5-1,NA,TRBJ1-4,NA,CASSLDSYEKLFF,TGCGCCAGCAGCTTGGACAGCTATGAAAAACTGTTTTTT
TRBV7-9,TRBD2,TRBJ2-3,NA,CASSPSGGTDTQYF,TGTGCCAGCAGCCCTAGCGGGGGCACAGATACGCAGTATTTT
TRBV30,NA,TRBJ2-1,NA,CAWARAAYNEQFF,TGTGCCTGGGCGAGGGCGGCCTACAATGAGCAGTTCTTC
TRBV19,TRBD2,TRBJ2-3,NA,CASSKTSGSVTDTQYF,TGTGCCAGTAGTAAAACTAGCGGGAGTGTCACAGATACGCAGTATTTT
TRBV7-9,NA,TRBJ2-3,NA,CASSLSYSTDTQYF,TGTGCCAGCAGCTTATCTTATAGCACAGATACGCAGTATTTT
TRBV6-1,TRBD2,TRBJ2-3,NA,CASSERGGSSPDTQYF,TGTGCCAGCAGTGAAAGGGGAGGGAGTAGCCCAGATACGCAGTATTTT
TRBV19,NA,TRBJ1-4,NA,CASRSGDTRGPNEKLFF,TGTGCCAGTCGGTCCGGGGACACGAGGGGCCCTAATGAAAAACTGTTTTTT
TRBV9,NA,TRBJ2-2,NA,CASSVAVAGPGELFF,TGTGCCAGCAGCGTAGCGGTGGCGGGACCCGGGGAGCTGTTTTTT
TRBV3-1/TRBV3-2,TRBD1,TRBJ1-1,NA,CASSHGTAEAFF,TGTGCCAGCAGCCACGGGACAGCTGAAGCTTTCTTT
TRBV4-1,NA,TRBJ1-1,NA,CASSQEGPGERRTEAFF,TGCGCCAGCAGCCAAGAAGGGCCAGGGGAAAGGAGGACTGAAGCTTTCTTT
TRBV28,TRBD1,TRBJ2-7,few,CASSYTPGQGGDEQYF,TGTGCCAGCAGTTACACTCCGGGACAGGGGGGCGACGAGCAGTACTTC